The 22 T cell receptor beta chains in this list originate from one sample, sequenced in a study of follicular helper T cells after annual influenza vaccination. TCRdb's table, derived via immunoSEQ multiplex PCR, lists solely in-frame clones and lacks some. The repertoire holds about 5,600 clones, with about 84% as singletons. Indicated time point: 2015-2016 season, pre-vaccination. Source: CXCR5- memory CD4+ T cells sorted from blood, taken on the day of influenza vaccination. These receptors came from an adult who received the influenza vaccine.

The rearrangement uses TRBV18 and TRBJ1-1; D is ambiguous. The CDR3 has 15 residues. V dropped 6 bases and J dropped 2 bases, with 16 bases sitting between them. Germline CDR1 and CDR2: KGHSH and LQKENI. CDR3 coding DNA: TGTGCCAGCTCTATCAGGCGTATAGATAACACTGAAGCTTTCTTT. Its translation: CASSIRRIDNTEAFF.

This clone was seen a single time. The rearrangement uses TRBV6-1 and TRBJ1-1; D is unclear. The CDR3 sequence is 15 residues long. Germline V gives CDR1 MNHNS, CDR2 SASEGT. The V end was cut by 3 bases, the J end by 5 bases, with 16 bases between. DNA for the CDR3: TGTGCCAGCAGTGACCGGACTCTGGGGAAAACTGAAGCTTTCTTT. Protein product: CASSDRTLGKTEAFF.

The chain uses TRBV19 and TRBJ1-2; 7 positions match TRBD1. The CDR3 length is 15 residues. The trim removed 0 bases at V and 2 bases at J, leaving 3 bases unmatched. From germline, CDR1 is LNHDA and CDR2 SQIVND (reference sequence). The CDR3 DNA is TGTGCCAGTAGTATAGACAGGGGGACAAACTATGGCTACACCTTC. Protein sequence: CASSIDRGTNYGYTF. The full variable domain, rest sourced from reference TRBV19 and TRBJ1-2, is DGGITQSPKYLFRKEGQNVTLSCEQNLNHDAMYWYRQDPGQGLRLIYYSQIVNDFQKGDIAEGYSVSREKKESFPLTVTSAQKNPTAFYLCASSIDRGTNYGYTFGSGTRLTVV.

The chain employs TRBV28 and TRBJ1-5; TRBD1 agrees at 9 bases. This CDR3 has 15 residues. Germline CDR1 and CDR2: MDHEN and SYDVKM. V trimming: 4 bases; J trimming: 6 bases; junction bases outside the gene matches: 7. CDR3 in amino acids: CASSSPGTGLQPQHF. The CDR3 nucleotides are TGTGCCAGCAGTTCTCCGGGGACAGGGCTTCAGCCCCAGCATTTT.

The chain employs TRBV5-1 and TRBJ1-1, with a possible D match to TRBD1 (6 bases). This CDR3 spans 15 amino acids. The germline V and J ends were trimmed by 4 bases and 0 bases, with 13 bases remaining between them. CDR1 SGHRS and CDR2 YFSETQ come from the germline V gene. DNA of the CDR3: TGCGCCAGCAGCGCTGACGGACAGATGAACACTGAAGCTTTCTTT. Translated: CASSADGQMNTEAFF.

This chain links TRBV5-6 with TRBJ2-7; D is perhaps TRBD2 (6 bases). Germline V gives CDR1 SGHDT, CDR2 YYEEEE. The CDR3 has 16 amino acids. V was pared by 0 bases and J by 9 bases, with 22 bases between. Here the CDR3 DNA reads TGTGCCAGCAGCTTGGGTCTGACTAGTGGGCCCTCAGGGCAGTACTTC. Translated: CASSLGLTSGPSGQYF.

This clone was seen once. The V gene is TRBV18, the J gene TRBJ1-2; D gene uncertain. The ends were cut back, 3 bases at V and 4 bases at J, with 9 bases in the middle. Per the germline V gene, CDR1 is KGHSH and CDR2 is LQKENI. This CDR3 spans 13 amino acids. CDR3 sequence: CASSPLGRYGYTF. CDR3 DNA sequence: TGTGCCAGCTCACCTCTTGGCCGCTATGGCTACACCTTC.

This rearrangement joins TRBV18 to TRBJ2-7; 10 bases match TRBD1. The CDR3 has 14 amino acids. Looked up from germline, CDR1 is KGHSH and CDR2 is LQKENI. J was trimmed by 2 bases and V by 5 bases; bases with no gene match: 3. The CDR3 nucleotides are TGTGCCAGCTCAGACGGGACAGGGGCCTACGAGCAGTACTTC. It codes for CASSDGTGAYEQYF.

The J gene is TRBJ2-5, the V gene TRBV19; 7 bases match TRBD1. V trimming: 7 bases; J trimming: 1 base; junction bases outside the gene matches: 15. CDR3 size: 17 residues. The V gene's germline CDR1 is LNHDA and CDR2 SQIVND (reference sequence). CDR3 nucleotides: TGTGCCAGTACCAGCGCCGGGACAGTTCCATCCCAAGAGACCCAGTACTTC. Encoded protein: CASTSAGTVPSQETQYF.

The V call is TRBV6-6, the J call TRBJ1-6; TRBD1 matches 7 bases. The V segment lost 3 bases and the J segment 5 bases; nucleotides outside the gene matches: 4. This CDR3 region has 15 residues. Germline values: CDR1 MNHNY, CDR2 SVGAGI (reference sequence). Here the CDR3 DNA reads TGTGCCAGCAGTTATAGGGGGCAGAATAATTCACCCCTCCACTTT. Amino acid sequence: CASSYRGQNNSPLHF.

V is TRBV28 and J is TRBJ2-3; 11 bases map to TRBD2. Germline CDR1 is MDHEN and CDR2 is SYDVKM. The CDR3 covers 17 residues. J was trimmed by 0 bases and V by 6 bases; bases with no gene match: 8. The CDR3 is CASRRGTSGASTDTQYF. Written as DNA, the CDR3 is TGTGCCAGCAGGCGCGGGACTAGCGGAGCCAGCACAGATACGCAGTATTTT.

The DNA of the CDR3 is TGTGCCAGCAGTACCGGGATGGCATCAGGTCAGCCCCAGCATTTT. Translation gives CASSTGMASGQPQHF. The chain couples TRBV6-6 to TRBJ1-5; the D is unclear. The CDR3 has 15 amino acids. V lost 5 bases to trimming and J lost 6 bases, with 17 bases between them. Germline assignment: CDR1 MNHNY and CDR2 SVGAGI (reference sequence).

This clone turned up a few times. V and J are TRBV2 and TRBJ2-7; D is ambiguous. CDR3 length equals 14 residues. The V gene's germline CDR1 is SNHLY and CDR2 FYNNEI. V was trimmed by 7 bases and J by 2 bases, leaving 15 bases between them. The DNA of the CDR3 is TGTGCCAGCACCCTCGGCGCCCGGGCCTACGAGCAGTACTTC. It translates to CASTLGARAYEQYF.

In its sample, this clone was seen a few times. The chain couples TRBV7-2 to TRBJ1-4; D remains unclear. Germline CDR1 reads SGHTA; CDR2 reads FQGNSA. Between the trimmed V and J ends, which lost 5 bases and 0 bases, there was a span of 10 bases. CDR3 size: 15 residues. As DNA, the CDR3 is TGTGCCAGCAGCCGTGAGGTTGCAACTAATGAAAAACTGTTTTTT. This translates into CASSREVATNEKLFF.

This clone was seen only once. The chain uses TRBV14 and TRBJ2-3; 10 bases line up with TRBD2. Germline loops: CDR1 SGHDN, CDR2 FVKESK. V shed 1 base and J 4 bases; nucleotides not matched to a gene: 5. CDR3 length equals 16 residues. CDR3 DNA sequence: TGTGCCAGCAGCCAAGTGGCTAGCGGGAGTTCAGATACGCAGTATTTT. It encodes CASSQVASGSSDTQYF.

In this sample, this clone turned up a few times. This rearrangement joins TRBV6-1 to TRBJ1-2; maybe TRBD1 (6 bases). The CDR3 consists of 13 residues. In germline, CDR1 is MNHNS, CDR2 SASEGT. V shed 8 bases and J shed 7 bases, with 17 bases lying between them. The CDR3 coding sequence is TGTGCCAGCTTCTCGGGGGGGGCGGGTGGCTACACCTTC. Residues: CASFSGGAGGYTF.

This sequence joins TRBV29-1 and TRBJ1-2; maybe TRBD1 (5 bases). Germline V gives CDR1 SQVTM, CDR2 ANQGSEA. The length of the CDR3 is 14 residues. Trimming stripped 2 bases from V and 3 bases from J, with 13 bases between. CDR3 loop: CSVESRAGHYGYTF. CDR3 sequence (DNA): TGCAGCGTTGAAAGCAGGGCGGGCCACTATGGCTACACCTTC.

V usage is TRBV28 and J usage is TRBJ1-1; D uncertain. The germline gives CDR1 MDHEN, CDR2 SYDVKM. V dropped 3 bases and J dropped 1 base, with 15 bases sitting between them. The CDR3 totals 16 residues. For the CDR3, the DNA is TGTGCCAGCAGTTTGCCCAACAACCGTAGGAACACTGAAGCTTTCTTT. Encoded protein: CASSLPNNRRNTEAFF.

The gene calls are TRBV5-1 and TRBJ2-3; D is perhaps TRBD2 (5 bases). Germline-derived CDR1 and CDR2 are SGHRS and YFSETQ. This CDR3 is built from 15 residues. V lost 0 bases, J lost 5 bases, and 13 bases lay in between. The CDR3, as DNA: TGCGCCAGCAGCTTGGTGGCCGACTATTTAGATACGCAGTATTTT. Its protein product is CASSLVADYLDTQYF.

The V and J genes are TRBV7-2 and TRBJ1-2; no clear D. Trimming cost V 5 bases and J 5 bases, with 9 bases left between them. There are 12 residues in the CDR3. Looked up from germline, CDR1 is SGHTA and CDR2 is FQGNSA. CDR3 coding DNA: TGTGCCAGCAGCCCACGGGATTATGGCTACACCTTC. Translated, it gives CASSPRDYGYTF.

The chain employs TRBV19 and TRBJ2-3; D gene unclear. V lost 3 bases to trimming and J lost 4 bases, with 20 bases between them. Germline CDR1 is LNHDA and CDR2 is SQIVND (reference sequence). The CDR3 runs 17 residues. The CDR3 loop reads CASSMGKQPSWADTQYF. In nucleotides, the CDR3 is TGTGCCAGTAGTATGGGGAAGCAGCCTTCTTGGGCAGATACGCAGTATTTT.

This chain links TRBV5-1 with TRBJ1-1; no firm D call. V was clipped by 0 bases and J by 4 bases, with 16 bases between them. CDR1 is SGHRS, CDR2 YFSETQ, per germline. The CDR3 extends over 16 amino acids. CDR3 DNA sequence: TGCGCCAGCAGCTTGGCCGCGGGAGGATTAGGCACTGAAGCTTTCTTT. Protein product: CASSLAAGGLGTEAFF.